These 20 T cell receptor beta chains were sequenced from one sample in a study of Tregs in tolerant kidney transplant recipients (dated 2019 in TCRdb). Library method: the immunoSEQ multiplex PCR assay. The immuneACCESS repertoire file appears here via TCRdb, limited to in-frame rearrangements. These files lack a portion of the clones; in checked studies, under half of the deficit traces to unresolved V genes, and the cause of the others is not known. Across this sample there are approximately 81,000 clones, with about 91% seen only once. Together, the top ten hold around 1.4% of the sample. The transplants used related donors along with nonmyeloablative bone marrow transplantation, and in the human trials mixed chimerism was transient. The sample in question was CD4+ T cells from blood (PBMCs), obtained 24 months after the transplant. Receptors were obtained from a human patient who received a combined kidney and bone marrow transplant. Where a transplant has occurred, the graft donor may have supplied some of the T cells.

This sequence joins TRBV11-2 and TRBJ2-7, with D perhaps matching TRBD2 (6 bases). Trimming took off 4 bases at V and 3 bases at J, with 13 bases between the two ends. Germline assignment: CDR1 SGHAT and CDR2 FQNNGV. The CDR3 is 14 amino acids. The CDR3 coding sequence is TGTGCCAGCAGCTGGAGGGTTAGCAGCTACGAGCAGTACTTC. Residues: CASSWRVSSYEQYF.

J is TRBJ2-1 and V is TRBV29-1; no clear D. The CDR3 loop spans 10 amino acids. The V gene's germline CDR1 is SQVTM and CDR2 ANQGSEA. Deletions cut 6 bases from V and 7 bases from J, with 7 bases between. The CDR3 spells CSVRVNEQFF. The CDR3 bases are TGCAGCGTCCGGGTTAATGAGCAGTTCTTC.

This sequence joins TRBV27 and TRBJ1-2; 7 nucleotides agree with TRBD1. The CDR3 spans 16 residues. The ends lost 6 bases at V and 4 bases at J; junction bases unmatched: 14. Germline V gives CDR1 MNHEY, CDR2 SMNVEV (reference sequence). The DNA for the CDR3 is TGTGCCAGCAGGCGACTTAAACCAGGGACAGCCTATGGCTACACCTTC. Translation: CASRRLKPGTAYGYTF.

This chain joins TRBV10-1 and TRBJ2-3; 12 bases are shared with TRBD2. V shed 4 bases, J shed 3 bases, and the junction held 8 bases outside the gene matches. This CDR3 contains 17 residues. The germline gives CDR1 WNHNN, CDR2 SYGVQD (reference sequence). Here the CDR3 reads CASSVTRTSGETDTQYF. CDR3 in DNA: TGCGCCAGCAGTGTGACCCGGACTAGCGGGGAGACAGATACGCAGTATTTT.

This chain uses TRBV18 with TRBJ2-1, with 8 bases aligning to TRBD2. The V segment lost 4 bases and the J segment 8 bases; nucleotides outside the gene matches: 7. The V gene's germline CDR1 is KGHSH and CDR2 LQKENI. This CDR3 spans 14 amino acids. This CDR3 reads CASSRGTRGDEQFF. The CDR3 region has the DNA TGTGCCAGCTCACGCGGGACTAGAGGGGATGAGCAGTTCTTC.

The chain links TRBV2 to TRBJ2-2; D perhaps matches TRBD1 (5 bases). CDR1 and CDR2 (germline): SNHLY, FYNNEI. V shed 3 bases and J shed 1 base, with 18 bases lying between them. CDR3 length equals 18 residues. The CDR3 spells CASSDSAGNLLNTGELFF. In DNA, the CDR3 is TGTGCCAGCAGTGACTCGGCAGGGAACCTCTTGAACACCGGGGAGCTGTTTTTT. Together with reference TRBV2 and TRBJ2-2, the CDR3 gives the full variable domain: EPEVTQTPSHQVTQMGQEVILRCVPISNHLYFYWYRQILGQKVEFLVSFYNNEISEKSEIFDDQFSVERPDGSNFTLKIRSTKLEDSAMYFCASSDSAGNLLNTGELFFGEGSRLTVL.

J is TRBJ2-5 and V is TRBV20-1; the D is unclear. From germline, CDR1 is DFQATT and CDR2 SNEGSKA (reference sequence). The CDR3 consists of 10 residues. V lost 5 bases and J 3 bases, leaving 4 bases between the germline ends. CDR3 bases: TGCAGTGCTCTAAAAGAGACCCAGTACTTC. Protein product: CSALKETQYF.

The chain is built from TRBV5-4 and TRBJ2-5; 8 bases are shared with TRBD1. The CDR3 loop spans 13 amino acids. With V trimmed by 3 bases and J by 5 bases, 3 bases remained unmatched. Per the germline V gene, CDR1 is SGHNT and CDR2 is YYREEE (reference sequence). The CDR3 loop is CASSWTGKETQYF. CDR3 in DNA: TGTGCCAGCAGCTGGACAGGGAAGGAGACCCAGTACTTC.

V gene TRBV11-2 combines with J gene TRBJ1-1; TRBD1 is a possible D gene (5 bases). CDR1 SGHAT and CDR2 FQNNGV come from the germline V gene. This CDR3 contains 12 residues. The V gene lost 5 bases and the J gene lost 6 bases, with 10 bases spanning the gap. CDR3 nucleotides: TGTGCCAGCAGCCGCAGGGAAGCTGAAGCTTTCTTT. Translating gives CASSRREAEAFF.

V gene TRBV11-3 combines with J gene TRBJ1-1; 9 bases agree with TRBD1. Germline V gene sequence: CDR1 SGHNT, CDR2 YENEEA. Trimming removed 5 bases from V and 8 bases from J; junction bases left unmatched: 6. The CDR3 is 13 residues long. In DNA form, the CDR3 reads TGTGCCAGCAGCAAAAACAGGGGGCGAGAAGCTTTCTTT. Translated: CASSKNRGREAFF.

The rearrangement joins TRBV4-2 to TRBJ1-2; D possibly corresponds to TRBD1 (5 bases). Germline CDR1 is LGHNA and CDR2 is YNFKEQ. The CDR3 runs to 16 residues. Trimming took 7 bases from V and 9 from J, leaving 27 bases between them. Here the CDR3 DNA reads TGTGCCAGCACCCAGAGGCCCTCAGGGACTCCAGGTCGCTACACCTTC. It specifies CASTQRPSGTPGRYTF.

CDR3 in amino acids: CASSAWGDGYNEQFF. DNA of the CDR3: TGTGCCAGCAGCGCTTGGGGGGACGGCTACAATGAGCAGTTCTTC. V is TRBV27 and J is TRBJ2-1; the D gene is possibly TRBD2 (6 bases). CDR1 MNHEY and CDR2 SMNVEV come from the germline V gene (reference sequence). Trimming left V 6 bases short and J 3 bases short, with 15 bases between. This CDR3 spans 15 amino acids.

V and J are TRBV10-3 and TRBJ2-2; 7 bases fit TRBD1. Per the germline V gene, CDR1 is ENHRY and CDR2 is SYGVKD. V was pared by 8 bases and J by 3 bases, with 3 bases of the junction left unmatched. The CDR3 spans 13 residues. Written as DNA, the CDR3 is TGTGCCATCGGACAGGTGGACACCGGGGAGCTGTTTTTT. Protein sequence: CAIGQVDTGELFF.

The chain links TRBV9 to TRBJ2-4, with TRBD2 identical over 7 bases. Germline V gives CDR1 SGDLS, CDR2 YYNGEE. The CDR3 contains 17 residues. V trimming: 0 bases; J trimming: 0 bases; junction bases outside the gene matches: 6. The CDR3 DNA reads as TGTGCCAGCAGCGTAGCGGGGGGAACCCTAGCCAAAAACATTCAGTACTTC. This gives the protein CASSVAGGTLAKNIQYF. Using reference TRBV9 and TRBJ2-4 for the parts outside the CDR3, the full variable domain is DSGVTQTPKHLITATGQRVTLRCSPRSGDLSVYWYQQSLDQGLQFLIQYYNGEERAKGNILERFSAQQFPDLHSELNLSSLELGDSALYFCASSVAGGTLAKNIQYFGAGTRLSVL.

About this clone itself: At one boundary the junction diverges from the germline segment, which might be a read error. V gene TRBV18 combines with J gene TRBJ2-7; no reliable D call. This CDR3 has 14 amino acids. Germline V gene data show CDR1 as KGHSH and CDR2 as LQKENI. The CDR3 sequence: CASPPETDSYEQYF. CDR3 in DNA: TGTGCCAGCCCACCGGAGACGGATTCCTACGAGCAGTACTTC.

This clone was observed a handful of times. The rearrangement uses TRBV18 and TRBJ1-1; no clear D gene. The CDR3 consists of 13 residues. The V gene lost 4 bases and the J gene lost 2 bases, with 8 bases spanning the gap. The germline V gene encodes CDR1 KGHSH and CDR2 LQKENI. CDR3 protein: CASSLQSNTEAFF. The CDR3 region has the DNA TGTGCCAGCTCACTACAGAGTAACACTGAAGCTTTCTTT. Based on the CDR3 plus reference TRBV18 and TRBJ1-1, the full variable domain is NAGVMQNPRHLVRRRGQEARLRCSPMKGHSHVYWYRQLPEEGLKFMVYLQKENIIDESGMPKERFSAEFPKEGPSILRIQQVVRGDSAAYFCASSLQSNTEAFFGQGTRLTVV.

The rearrangement joins TRBV5-6 to TRBJ2-1, with TRBD1 identical over 9 bases. Per the germline V gene, CDR1 is SGHDT and CDR2 is YYEEEE. The CDR3 consists of 16 residues. With 0 bases clipped from V and 7 bases from J, the junction kept 8 bases outside the gene matches. This CDR3 is CASSLVFTGGWNEQFF. DNA for the CDR3: TGTGCCAGCAGCTTGGTGTTTACAGGGGGCTGGAATGAGCAGTTCTTC. Supplemented by reference TRBV5-6 and TRBJ2-1, the full variable domain reads DAGVTQSPTHLIKTRGQQVTLRCSPKSGHDTVSWYQQALGQGPQFIFQYYEEEERQRGNFPDRFSGHQFPNYSSELNVNALLLGDSALYLCASSLVFTGGWNEQFFGPGTRLTVL.

The V call is TRBV5-1, the J call TRBJ2-3; 9 nucleotides align to TRBD2. From germline, CDR1 is SGHRS and CDR2 YFSETQ. With V trimmed by 0 bases and J by 2 bases, 10 bases remained unmatched. This CDR3 comprises 18 residues. This CDR3 is CASSLAGGGAIVTDTQYF. CDR3 bases: TGCGCCAGCAGCTTGGCAGGCGGGGGGGCCATCGTCACAGATACGCAGTATTTT.

This rearrangement joins TRBV7-2 to TRBJ2-1; D may be TRBD2 (5 bases). Trimming removed 5 bases at V and 3 bases at J, with 11 bases between. Germline V lookup: CDR1 SGHTA, CDR2 FQGNSA. This CDR3 region has 14 residues. The CDR3 DNA follows: TGTGCCAGCAGCGTCTACCGGGACTACAATGAGCAGTTCTTC. It translates to CASSVYRDYNEQFF.

The chain uses TRBV4-2 and TRBJ1-5; TRBD1 is a possible D gene (5 bases). The CDR3 consists of 15 residues. Germline V gene data show CDR1 as LGHNA and CDR2 as YNFKEQ. Trimming took 0 bases from V and 6 from J, leaving 12 bases between them. The CDR3 DNA is TGTGCCAGCAGCCAAGATGAGGGGAGGGTTCAGCCCCAGCATTTT. Protein sequence: CASSQDEGRVQPQHF.